The 25 T cell receptor beta chains below come from one sample, sequenced in a study of blood T cells in healthy people across ages. Through a sample-barcoded 5' primer and a J-beta primer mix, a second PCR was run for about 6 to 11 cycles. TCRdb called the 5' RACE reads again in MiXCR, with one record for every CDR3 protein. Of fewer than 1,200,000 distinct CDR3 sequences listed, almost 25% are singletons. This sample was also put to use in a study of T cells of mothers and their children.

The sequenced material came from blood. These receptors were obtained from a girl aged 2-10 years in good health.

The rearrangement links TRBV29-1 to TRBJ2-2; possibly TRBD2 for D (6 bases). Trimming removed 6 bases from V and 5 bases from J, with 13 bases in between. The germline V gene encodes CDR1 SQVTM and CDR2 ANQGSEA. This CDR3 spans 13 amino acids. CDR3 nucleotide sequence: TGCAGCGTCGTCGGAGGGAGAACCGGGGAGCTGTTTTTT. Encoded protein: CSVVGGRTGELFF.

The chain recombines TRBV7-9 with TRBJ2-7; TRBD2 agrees at 9 bases. Germline assignment: CDR1 SEHNR and CDR2 FQNEAQ (reference sequence). V was clipped by 1 base and J by 6 bases; unmatched bases: 7. The CDR3 loop spans 15 amino acids. The CDR3 nucleotides read TGTGCCAGCAGCTTAGAAATAGCGGGAGATGGCGAGCAGTACTTC. The encoded protein is CASSLEIAGDGEQYF.

J is TRBJ2-7 and V is TRBV28, with D unclear. Trimming shortened V by 10 bases and J by 3 bases, and 7 bases separated the two germline ends. Looked up from germline, CDR1 is MDHEN and CDR2 is SYDVKM. CDR3 length: 10 amino acids. The DNA of the CDR3 is TGTGCCAACCACCTCTACGAGCAGTACTTC. This gives the protein CANHLYEQYF.

This chain connects TRBV10-3 to TRBJ2-3, with TRBD1 matching over 9 bases. The CDR3 covers 16 residues. Germline values: CDR1 ENHRY, CDR2 SYGVKD. V dropped 6 bases and J dropped 3; count of bases not matched to a gene: 10. CDR3 nucleotides: TGTGCCATCAGAGGGCCTGGGGGACAGGGAACAGATACGCAGTATTTT. Residues: CAIRGPGGQGTDTQYF.

V is TRBV29-1 and J is TRBJ2-5; unclear D gene. The CDR3 runs to 14 residues. Trimming cost V 6 bases and J 2 bases, with 16 bases left between them. The V gene's germline CDR1 is SQVTM and CDR2 ANQGSEA. The DNA for the CDR3 is TGCAGCGTGGCAAGGGCGGAGAAACAAGAGACCCAGTACTTC. As protein: CSVARAEKQETQYF.

In this sample, this clonotype turned up a few times. This chain links TRBV6-6 with TRBJ1-2; no reliable D call. This CDR3 has 12 amino acids. Per germline, CDR1 MNHNY and CDR2 SVGAGI (reference sequence). Trimming shortened V by 0 bases and J by 7 bases, and 6 bases separated the two germline ends. The CDR3 sequence is CASSYSFSGYTF. CDR3 bases: TGTGCCAGCAGTTACTCCTTCTCTGGCTACACCTTC.

The chain couples TRBV29-1 to TRBJ2-2, with 7 nucleotides matching TRBD2. The junction had 5 bases not matched to a gene; V was cut back by 7 bases and J by 3 bases. Germline loops: CDR1 SQVTM, CDR2 ANQGSEA. CDR3 length equals 13 residues. CDR3 protein: CSGGLVDTGELFF. CDR3 coding DNA: TGCAGCGGTGGACTAGTCGACACCGGGGAGCTGTTTTTT.

The chain couples TRBV5-6 to TRBJ1-1; no clear D. This CDR3 has 13 amino acids. Germline V gene lookup returns CDR1 SGHDT and CDR2 YYEEEE. Trimming took 4 bases from V and 11 from J, leaving 18 bases between them. The CDR3 DNA is TGTGCCAGCAGCGCTTCCCCCGGACGGTCGGCTTTCTTT. Its translation: CASSASPGRSAFF.

This chain uses TRBV7-9 with TRBJ1-1; 10 bases fit TRBD1. In germline, CDR1 is SEHNR, CDR2 FQNEAQ (reference sequence). The CDR3 contains 17 residues. V lost 4 bases, J lost 0 bases, and 8 bases stayed unmatched. CDR3 nucleotide sequence: TGTGCCAGCAGCTCCACGGACAGGGGGGATCTGAACACTGAAGCTTTCTTT. Translation: CASSSTDRGDLNTEAFF.

This clonotype was counted between two and nine times. The chain combines TRBV9 with TRBJ2-5, with a weak D call TRBD1 (5 bases). The J call may be incorrect, as the DNA end agrees better with TRBJ2-7. CDR1 and CDR2 (germline): SGDLS, YYNGEE. The CDR3 runs 15 residues. The CDR3 DNA reads as TGTGCCAGCAGTCCCTACGGACCGACAGCTGACGAGCAGTACTTC. It yields the protein CASSPYGPTADEQYF.

In its sample, this clonotype was seen a few times. The J gene is TRBJ2-7, the V gene TRBV2; TRBD2 matches 12 bases. V lost 9 bases and J lost 3; bases outside the gene matches: 6. The length of the CDR3 is 14 residues. The germline V gene has CDR1 SNHLY and CDR2 FYNNEI. As DNA, the CDR3 is TGTGCCAGTCGACGACTAGCGGGGGACTACGAGCAGTACTTC. Protein: CASRRLAGDYEQYF. Combining the CDR3 with reference TRBV2 and TRBJ2-7 gives the whole variable domain EPEVTQTPSHQVTQMGQEVILRCVPISNHLYFYWYRQILGQKVEFLVSFYNNEISEKSEIFDDQFSVERPDGSNFTLKIRSTKLEDSAMYFCASRRLAGDYEQYFGPGTRLTVT.

This clonotype was counted a few times. V gene TRBV7-2 combines with J gene TRBJ2-4, with D hard to call. The CDR3 consists of 16 residues. Germline V lookup: CDR1 SGHTA, CDR2 FQGNSA. V gave up 5 bases and J gave up 0 bases, with 14 bases separating them. CDR3 loop: CASSPSSHLAKNIQYF. The CDR3, as DNA: TGTGCCAGCAGCCCATCATCTCATCTAGCCAAAAACATTCAGTACTTC.

A word on this clonotype: A much larger clone sits a single nucleotide away, making a read error possible. This sequence joins TRBV6-2 or TRBV6-3 and TRBJ2-5, with D perhaps matching TRBD2 (5 bases). Looked up from germline, CDR1 is MNHEY and CDR2 is SVGEGT. The CDR3 has 10 residues. CDR3 bases: TGTGCCAGCAGAAGGGAGACCCAGCACTTC. As protein: CASRRETQHF.

The chain combines TRBV6-2 or TRBV6-3 with TRBJ2-2, with 8 nucleotides matching TRBD1. The germline V gene encodes CDR1 MNHEY and CDR2 SVGEGT. V was clipped by 7 bases and J by 4 bases; unmatched bases: 8. The CDR3 totals 15 residues. CDR3 coding DNA: TGTGCCAGCAAGCACGACAGGGGCCCCACCGGGGAGCTGTTTTTT. It codes for CASKHDRGPTGELFF.

The gene calls are TRBV25-1 and TRBJ1-3; D not certain. Germline CDR1 is MGHDK and CDR2 is SYGVNS. The CDR3 is 12 residues long. Trimming took 3 bases from V and 8 from J, leaving 8 bases between them. CDR3 in DNA: TGTGCCAGCAGTGATTATGGGGACACCATATATTTT. Encoded protein: CASSDYGDTIYF.

This clonotype was detected only a few times. The V call is TRBV20-1, the J call TRBJ2-1; D is possibly TRBD2 (5 bases). This CDR3 is 16 amino acids long. Germline CDR1 reads DFQATT; CDR2 reads SNEGSKA (reference sequence). The germline V and J ends were trimmed by 0 bases and 2 bases, with 14 bases remaining between them. CDR3 loop: CSARDWVEGTYNEQFF. The CDR3 coding sequence is TGCAGTGCTAGAGATTGGGTCGAGGGAACCTACAATGAGCAGTTCTTC.

The chain uses TRBV12-3 or TRBV12-4 and TRBJ1-4, with a tentative D call TRBD1 (6 bases). CDR3 length: 14 residues. Trimming stripped 6 bases from V and 4 bases from J, with 12 bases between. Here the CDR3 DNA reads TGTGCCAGCAGCCAGACAGGCTATAATGAAAAACTGTTTTTT. It yields the protein CASSQTGYNEKLFF.

The chain combines TRBV6-2 or TRBV6-3 with TRBJ1-5; D is unclear. V lost 5 bases and J lost 11, with 13 bases in between. Germline V lookup: CDR1 MNHEY, CDR2 SVGEGT. This CDR3 spans 12 amino acids. The CDR3 protein is CASSPSRSAQHF. For the CDR3, the DNA is TGTGCCAGCAGTCCGTCTCGATCAGCCCAGCATTTT.

The rearrangement links TRBV7-9 to TRBJ2-1; 7 nucleotides line up with TRBD1. The CDR3 is made up of 16 amino acids. V dropped 6 bases and J dropped 12; count of bases not matched to a gene: 20. Germline V gives CDR1 SEHNR, CDR2 FQNEAQ (reference sequence). CDR3 sequence: CASSSGQAFPLEGQFF. DNA for the CDR3: TGTGCCAGCAGTTCCGGACAGGCCTTTCCCCTTGAAGGGCAGTTCTTC.

A few counts support this clonotype. This rearrangement joins TRBV27 to TRBJ2-3; 8 nucleotides line up with TRBD1. Germline trimming cut 5 bases from V and 4 bases from J; bases unmatched to any gene: 11. Germline V gene lookup returns CDR1 MNHEY and CDR2 SMNVEV (reference sequence). The CDR3 length is 16 residues. CDR3 region: CASSAKDRVGSDTQYF. CDR3 DNA sequence: TGTGCCAGCAGTGCCAAGGACAGGGTCGGATCAGATACGCAGTATTTT.

This clonotype was seen only a few times. The chain couples TRBV9 to TRBJ1-6; D gene uncertain. V lost 7 bases, J lost 0 bases, and 5 bases lay in between. This CDR3 spans 13 amino acids. In germline, CDR1 is SGDLS, CDR2 YYNGEE. CDR3: CASQPSYNSPLHF. CDR3 in DNA: TGTGCCAGCCAACCCTCCTATAATTCACCCCTCCACTTT.

This clonotype came up once. This sequence joins TRBV7-2 and TRBJ2-7, with a possible D match to TRBD1 (5 bases). In germline, CDR1 is SGHTA, CDR2 FQGNSA. Trimming removed 5 bases from V and 2 bases from J, with 13 bases in between. The CDR3 has 14 residues. In DNA, the CDR3 is TGTGCCAGCAGCATTACAACAGGAGCCTACGAGCAGTACTTC. Amino acids: CASSITTGAYEQYF. Combining the CDR3 with reference TRBV7-2 and TRBJ2-7 gives the whole variable domain GAGVSQSPSNKVTEKGKDVELRCDPISGHTALYWYRQSLGQGLEFLIYFQGNSAPDKSGLPSDRFSAERTGGSVSTLTIQRTQQEDSAVYLCASSITTGAYEQYFGPGTRLTVT.

Here the CDR3 DNA reads TGTGCCAGCAGTGCAGTTCCCCCGGGACAGGAGGAGGGCTACACCTTC. Translation gives CASSAVPPGQEEGYTF. This chain uses TRBV25-1 with TRBJ1-2; 8 nucleotides line up with TRBD1. The CDR3 consists of 16 residues. Trimming at V came to 4 bases and at J to 8 bases, leaving 15 bases not matched to a gene. Germline values: CDR1 MGHDK, CDR2 SYGVNS.

The CDR3 DNA is TGCAGTGCTGGGATAGCGGGAGGGCAGGGAGATACGCAGTATTTT. The encoded protein is CSAGIAGGQGDTQYF. The chain carries TRBV20-1 and TRBJ2-3; 11 nucleotides align to TRBD2. The CDR3 spans 15 residues. Losses at the gene ends were 5 bases for V and 5 bases for J; bases not matched to a gene: 9. The germline V gene has CDR1 DFQATT and CDR2 SNEGSKA (reference sequence).

The chain couples TRBV9 to TRBJ1-1; the D gene is possibly TRBD1 (5 bases). The V and J ends lost 0 bases and 5 bases respectively, with 11 bases between them. Germline V gene data show CDR1 as SGDLS and CDR2 as YYNGEE. The CDR3 runs to 14 residues. CDR3 residues: CASSVGLGRTEAFF. The CDR3 coding sequence is TGTGCCAGCAGCGTAGGTCTGGGACGTACTGAAGCTTTCTTT.